Listed below are T cell receptor beta chains from one sample, sequenced in a study of PD-1 blockade in classical Hodgkin lymphoma. Using immunoSEQ multiplex PCR, the repertoire was profiled, and TCRdb retains in-frame clones only, with some absent. The table shows nearly 60,000 clones, with under 95% occurring only once. The sample consisted of peripheral blood mononuclear cells (PBMCs), taken before the second cycle of nivolumab. The source of these receptors is a human donor with classical Hodgkin lymphoma. CDR3s include the opening cysteine and the closing phenylalanine or tryptophan. A D gene is named only where the DNA matches it firmly. Not every row has a clone size; where given, it reads once, few, many or a size class.

TRBV5-5	.	.	TRBJ1-5	TGTGCCAGCAGCTTAGGCGGTCAGGGGAAAGGAAGCAATCAGCCCCAGCATTTT	CASSLGGQGKGSNQPQHF
TRBV6-5	.	TRBD1	TRBJ2-7	TGTGCCAGCAGGTACAGGGGTCAGACCTACGAGCAGTACTTC	CASRYRGQTYEQYF
TRBV5-6	.	TRBD2	TRBJ2-2	TGTGCCAGCAGCTCCGACTCGACTCAGCGGGGGGCAAGCGGGGAGCTGTTTTTT	CASSSDSTQRGASGELFF
TRBV27	.	.	TRBJ1-4	TGTGCCAGCATGGGTGAAAAACTGTTTTTT	CASMGEKLFF
TRBV6-4	once	TRBD2	TRBJ2-1	TGTGCCAGCAGTGACTGGCCAGCGGGGGGGCAAAATGAGCAGTTCTTC	CASSDWPAGGQNEQFF
TRBV27	.	TRBD2	TRBJ2-7	TGTGCCAGCAACCGGTTAGCGGGAGACGAGCAGTACTTC	CASNRLAGDEQYF
TRBV6-5	.	.	TRBJ2-2	TGTGCCAGCAGTTACTACAGAGCGATCGGGGAGCTGTTTTTT	CASSYYRAIGELFF
TRBV27	.	.	TRBJ2-5	TGTGCCAGCAGTTCTCTCTGGGGCCAAGAGACCCAGTACTTC	CASSSLWGQETQYF
TRBV5-6	once	.	TRBJ2-3	TGTGCCAGCAGCTCCCCTGGGGTTAATTCGGGGAAAGATACGCAGTATTTT	CASSSPGVNSGKDTQYF
TRBV9	.	.	TRBJ1-1	TGTGCCAGCAGCGTAGGTGGCACTGAAGCTTTCTTT	CASSVGGTEAFF
TRBV7-6	.	TRBD2	TRBJ2-3	TGTGCCAGCAGCTTAAAATCCACTAGCGGGGACAGGTTGGATACGCAGTATTTT	CASSLKSTSGDRLDTQYF
TRBV5-1	.	TRBD1	TRBJ2-7	TGCGCCAGCGGGCCGCTGACAGGGGCTGGGGAGCAGTACTTC	CASGPLTGAGEQYF
TRBV6-7	.	.	TRBJ1-5	TGTGCCAGCAGCCTCGGTCGGTCCCGGCTCAACCATCAGCCCCAGCATTTT	CASSLGRSRLNHQPQHF
TRBV6-4	.	.	TRBJ2-1	TGTGCCAGCAGTCCCGATCCTACAGTCCGGGAGCAGTTCTTC	CASSPDPTVREQFF
TRBV27	few	TRBD1	TRBJ1-2	TGTGCCAGCAGGCGACAGGGGTTTGGCTACACCTTC	CASRRQGFGYTF
TRBV7-8	.	.	TRBJ1-2	TGTGCCAGCAGCTCCTACAGGGATTATGGCTACACCTTC	CASSSYRDYGYTF
TRBV18	.	.	TRBJ1-3	TGTGCCAGCTCACCAACAGTCACTGGAAACACCATATATTTT	CASSPTVTGNTIYF
TRBV9	.	TRBD2	TRBJ2-5	TGTGCCAGCAGCGTGACACCGGGACTAGCTGCGGAGACCCAGTACTTC	CASSVTPGLAAETQYF
TRBV6-1	.	.	TRBJ2-5	TGTGCCAGCAGTGAAGACACAGGAAGGGGAGAGACCCAGTACTTC	CASSEDTGRGETQYF
TRBV11-1	medium-sized	.	TRBJ2-2	TGTGCCAGCAGCACCCACACCGGGGAGCTGTTTTTT	CASSTHTGELFF
TRBV2	.	.	TRBJ2-5	TGTGCCAGCAGTGAAAACGGAAGAGGAGAGACCCAGTACTTC	CASSENGRGETQYF
TRBV5-1	.	.	TRBJ1-2	TGCGCCAGCAGCTTGGAAGTGGGGGACTATGGCTACACCTTC	CASSLEVGDYGYTF